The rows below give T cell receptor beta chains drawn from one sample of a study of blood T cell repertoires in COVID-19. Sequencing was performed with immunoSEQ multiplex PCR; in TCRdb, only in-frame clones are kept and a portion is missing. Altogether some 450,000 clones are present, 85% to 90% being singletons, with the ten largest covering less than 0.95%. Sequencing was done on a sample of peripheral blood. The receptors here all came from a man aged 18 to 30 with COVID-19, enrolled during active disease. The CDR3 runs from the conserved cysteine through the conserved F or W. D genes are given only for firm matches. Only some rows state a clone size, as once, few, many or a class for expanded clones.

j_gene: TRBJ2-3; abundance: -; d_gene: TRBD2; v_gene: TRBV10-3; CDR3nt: TGTGCCATCAGTGAGTCGGGCGGGAGAAGAGATACGCAGTATTTT; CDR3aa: CAISESGGRRDTQYF
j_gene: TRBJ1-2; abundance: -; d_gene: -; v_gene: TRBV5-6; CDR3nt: TGTGCCAGCAGACTAGACGGAAGTGGCTACACCTTC; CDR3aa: CASRLDGSGYTF
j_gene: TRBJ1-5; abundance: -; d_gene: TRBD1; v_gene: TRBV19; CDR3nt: TGTGCCAGTAGTATGGACAGGGAAACAAATCAGCCCCAGCATTTT; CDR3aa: CASSMDRETNQPQHF
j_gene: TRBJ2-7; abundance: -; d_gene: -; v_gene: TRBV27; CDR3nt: TGTGCCAGCAGTTTCCAGTTGCCAGGGCCTTTCTTCTTC; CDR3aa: CASSFQLPGPFFF
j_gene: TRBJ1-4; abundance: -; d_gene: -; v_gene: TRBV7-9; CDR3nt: TGTGCCAGCAGCTTAGTATCGGGTGAAAAACTGTTTTTT; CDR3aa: CASSLVSGEKLFF
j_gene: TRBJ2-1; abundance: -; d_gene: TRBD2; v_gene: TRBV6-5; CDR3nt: TGTGCCAGCGCACGGGACTACTCCTACAATGAGCAGTTCTTC; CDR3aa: CASARDYSYNEQFF
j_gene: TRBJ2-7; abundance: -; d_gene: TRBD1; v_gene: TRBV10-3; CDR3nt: TGTGCCATCAGTGTTGGGCAGGGGGACTACGAGCAGTACTTC; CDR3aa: CAISVGQGDYEQYF
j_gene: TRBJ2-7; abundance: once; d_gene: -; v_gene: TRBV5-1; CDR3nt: TGCGCCAGCAGCCCGGCCGCAGGCGAGTCCTACGAGCAGTACTTC; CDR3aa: CASSPAAGESYEQYF
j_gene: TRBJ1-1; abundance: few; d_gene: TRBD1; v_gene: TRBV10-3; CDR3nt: TGTGCCATCCGGGACAGGGCGAACACTGAAGCTTTCTTT; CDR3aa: CAIRDRANTEAFF
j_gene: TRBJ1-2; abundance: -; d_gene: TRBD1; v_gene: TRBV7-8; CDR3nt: TGTGCCAGCAGCCTAGGGGACAGGGGGCATGGCTACACCTTC; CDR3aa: CASSLGDRGHGYTF
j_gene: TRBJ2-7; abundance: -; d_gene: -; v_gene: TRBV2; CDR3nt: TGTGCCAGCAGTGTAGACAGTTCCACCTACGAGCAGTACTTC; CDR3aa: CASSVDSSTYEQYF
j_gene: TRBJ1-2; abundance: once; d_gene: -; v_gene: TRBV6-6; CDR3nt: TGTGCCAGCAGTTATCAGGGAACCCCCTACGGCTACACCTTC; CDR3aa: CASSYQGTPYGYTF
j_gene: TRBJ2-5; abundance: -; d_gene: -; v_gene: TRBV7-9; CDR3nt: TGTGCCAGCAGCTCCCTAAGCCGAGAGACCCAGTACTTC; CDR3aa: CASSSLSRETQYF
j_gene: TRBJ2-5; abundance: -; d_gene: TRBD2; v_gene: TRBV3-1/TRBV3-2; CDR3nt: TGTGCCAGCAGCCCCACTAGCGGAACCCGGGTAGGCCAAGAGACCCAGTACTTC; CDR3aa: CASSPTSGTRVGQETQYF